Each of the 19 T cell receptor beta chains below was sequenced from the same sample in a study of cytomegalovirus exposure and HLA in healthy donors. The PCR was carried out with 60 Vbeta primers and 13 Jbeta primers. The method was immunoSEQ multiplex PCR; TCRdb's version includes in-frame clones alone and lacks a portion of them. This sample has 150,000 to 180,000 clones, with 70% to 80% found just once. The source material was PBMCs. All receptors come from a man aged 25 to 45 in good health and CMV-seronegative.

This chain uses TRBV28 with TRBJ1-5; 7 bases are shared with TRBD1. The CDR3 is made up of 14 amino acids. Trimming cost V 6 bases and J 4 bases; bases outside gene matches: 6. Germline lookup yields CDR1 MDHEN and CDR2 SYDVKM. CDR3 coding DNA: TGTGCCAGCAGGCCGGGACAGCGAAATCAGCCCCAGCATTTT. It is translated as CASRPGQRNQPQHF.

The J gene is TRBJ2-3, the V gene TRBV4-1; 12 bases are shared with TRBD2. The germline V gene has CDR1 MGHRA and CDR2 YSYEKL. This CDR3 spans 16 amino acids. With V trimmed by 0 bases and J by 4 bases, 2 bases remained unmatched. As DNA, the CDR3 is TGCGCCAGCAGCCAAGACCCTAGCGGGGGGGCAGATACGCAGTATTTT. Translation gives CASSQDPSGGADTQYF.

The gene calls are TRBV5-1 and TRBJ2-7, with a possible D match to TRBD1 (6 bases). CDR1 and CDR2 from the germline V gene are SGHRS and YFSETQ. Trimming removed 7 bases at V and 2 bases at J, with 13 bases between. The CDR3 is 13 amino acids. The CDR3 nucleotides are TGCGCCAGCGCCCTGGACAGTCCCTACGAGCAGTACTTC. Its translation is CASALDSPYEQYF.

The chain joins TRBV5-1 to TRBJ2-1; the match to TRBD2 covers 10 bases. The CDR3 covers 19 residues. Losses at the gene ends were 0 bases for V and 0 bases for J; bases not matched to a gene: 9. The V gene's germline CDR1 is SGHRS and CDR2 YFSETQ. CDR3 nucleotide sequence: TGCGCCAGCAGCTTGGACCCTACTAGCGGGGCCAGCTCCTACAATGAGCAGTTCTTC. Protein product: CASSLDPTSGASSYNEQFF.

A single count supports this clone. Its ends do not fully match the called genes, so a read error is possible. The V and J genes are TRBV2 and TRBJ1-2, with a tentative D call TRBD1 (5 bases). The CDR3 loop spans 14 amino acids. The germline CDR1 and CDR2 sequences are SNHLY and FYNNEI. The CDR3 nucleotides read TGTGCCAGCAGTGGGGGCTTCGGGGGGGACGACTACCCCTTC. It yields the protein CASSGGFGGDDYPF.

This clone has a handful of counts. The chain couples TRBV10-3 to TRBJ1-2, with D hard to call. Germline lookup yields CDR1 ENHRY and CDR2 SYGVKD. The length of the CDR3 is 14 residues. Trimming pared 3 bases from V and 4 bases from J, leaving 12 bases between. The CDR3 sequence: CAISDPRVPYGYTF. The CDR3 coding sequence is TGTGCCATCAGTGACCCCCGGGTACCCTATGGCTACACCTTC.

The rearrangement uses TRBV19 and TRBJ2-7; 8 nucleotides agree with TRBD1. The CDR3 totals 14 residues. CDR1 and CDR2 (germline): LNHDA, SQIVND (reference sequence). After removal of 6 bases from V and 1 base from J, the junction contained 5 bases not matched to a gene. The CDR3 loop reads CASSDRGQSYEQYF. DNA for the CDR3: TGTGCCAGTAGCGACAGGGGTCAATCCTACGAGCAGTACTTC.

V is TRBV7-3 and J is TRBJ1-1; maybe TRBD1 (5 bases). The germline CDR1 and CDR2 sequences are SGHTA and FQGTGA. CDR3 length equals 15 residues. V lost 1 base, J lost 2 bases, and 11 bases lay in between. The CDR3 loop is CASSLRGDPNTEAFF. The CDR3 DNA is TGTGCCAGCAGCTTAAGGGGGGACCCTAACACTGAAGCTTTCTTT.

The rearrangement uses TRBV5-4 and TRBJ2-7, with 10 bases fitting TRBD1. Trimming removed 4 bases from V and 3 bases from J; junction bases left unmatched: 7. The CDR3 totals 15 residues. From germline, CDR1 is SGHNT and CDR2 YYREEE (reference sequence). The CDR3 DNA is TGTGCCAGCAGCCAACCGGGACAGGGGTTCTACGAGCAGTACTTC. Encoded protein: CASSQPGQGFYEQYF.

This chain connects TRBV5-1 to TRBJ2-7, with 8 bases lining up with TRBD2. Germline assignment: CDR1 SGHRS and CDR2 YFSETQ. Losses at the gene ends were 1 base for V and 1 base for J; bases not matched to a gene: 4. The CDR3 has 15 amino acids. The CDR3 bases are TGCGCCAGCAGCTTGTCTCCTAGCGGGTCCTACGAGCAGTACTTC. This gives the protein CASSLSPSGSYEQYF.

Worth noting for this clone: At one end, the junction sequence differs from germline, possibly due to a read error. The chain couples TRBV6-5 to TRBJ1-2, with D uncertain. CDR1 and CDR2 (germline): MNHEY, SVGAGI. The length of the CDR3 is 12 residues. CDR3 bases: TGTGCCAGCAGTTCGTCAGGTGGAGGCTACCCCTTC. Amino acid sequence: CASSSSGGGYPF.

This chain uses TRBV6-8 with TRBJ2-3; 10 bases align to TRBD1. CDR3 size: 17 residues. J was trimmed by 2 bases and V by 5 bases; bases with no gene match: 10. Germline V gives CDR1 MNHGY, CDR2 SAAAGT. CDR3 nucleotide sequence: TGTGCCAGCAGTGCCGGGACAGGGGTCTTATCCACAGATACGCAGTATTTT. Residues: CASSAGTGVLSTDTQYF.

The chain couples TRBV4-1 to TRBJ2-3, with D unresolved. Germline loops: CDR1 MGHRA, CDR2 YSYEKL. Trimming took off 0 bases at V and 0 bases at J, with 7 bases between the two ends. CDR3 length: 15 residues. CDR3 in amino acids: CASSQDFTSTDTQYF. The CDR3, as DNA: TGCGCCAGCAGCCAAGATTTTACTAGCACAGATACGCAGTATTTT.

This chain's CDR3 is CASSPRGQNPVRAFF. Here the CDR3 DNA reads TGTGCCAGCAGCCCCAGGGGGCAGAATCCAGTGAGAGCTTTCTTT. The chain couples TRBV4-2 to TRBJ1-1; 8 nucleotides match TRBD1. V lost 4 bases, J lost 10 bases, and 14 bases stayed unmatched. Germline CDR1 and CDR2: LGHNA and YNFKEQ. This CDR3 has 15 residues.

This clone occurred a few times. The CDR3 region is CASSEGAYEQYF. The CDR3 nucleotides are TGTGCCAGCAGTGAAGGCGCCTACGAGCAGTACTTC. This rearrangement joins TRBV2 to TRBJ2-7; D call uncertain. Germline V lookup: CDR1 SNHLY, CDR2 FYNNEI. V lost 1 base, J lost 2 bases, and 3 bases lay in between. The CDR3 is 12 amino acids.

The chain recombines TRBV18 with TRBJ2-6, with D hard to call. This CDR3 is built from 17 residues. CDR1 and CDR2 (germline): KGHSH, LQKENI. V was trimmed by 6 bases and J by 2 bases, leaving 17 bases between them. The CDR3 reads CASSGGPSQTGANVLTF. CDR3 bases: TGTGCCAGCTCCGGTGGGCCGAGCCAAACTGGGGCCAACGTCCTGACTTTC. The whole variable domain, remainder taken from reference TRBV18 and TRBJ2-6, is NAGVMQNPRHLVRRRGQEARLRCSPMKGHSHVYWYRQLPEEGLKFMVYLQKENIIDESGMPKERFSAEFPKEGPSILRIQQVVRGDSAAYFCASSGGPSQTGANVLTFGAGSRLTVL.

For this clone: The same CDR3 can be traced to other DNA sequences in this sample. This chain connects TRBV4-2 to TRBJ2-7, with 8 nucleotides matching TRBD2. Germline values: CDR1 LGHNA, CDR2 YNFKEQ. The CDR3 runs 16 residues. V trimming: 0 bases; J trimming: 1 base; junction bases outside the gene matches: 5. CDR3 sequence (DNA): TGTGCCAGCAGCCAAGATCACAGCGGGGGATCCTACGAGCAGTACTTC. Its protein is CASSQDHSGGSYEQYF.

V gene TRBV29-1 combines with J gene TRBJ1-4; a possible D gene is TRBD1 (5 bases). Trimming cost V 6 bases and J 7 bases, with 12 bases left between them. The CDR3 totals 12 residues. The germline CDR1 and CDR2 sequences are SQVTM and ANQGSEA. In DNA, the CDR3 is TGCAGCGTGGGGGAGGGAGGTGAAAAACTGTTTTTT. Translating gives CSVGEGGEKLFF.

This clone was observed a few times. The gene calls are TRBV19 and TRBJ2-6; the match to TRBD2 covers 13 bases. In germline, CDR1 is LNHDA, CDR2 SQIVND (reference sequence). V lost 6 bases to trimming and J lost 0 bases; unmatched junction nucleotides: 5. This CDR3 spans 18 amino acids. As DNA, the CDR3 is TGTGCCAGTAGCGGACTAGCGGGGGCCAGCTCTGGGGCCAACGTCCTGACTTTC. It encodes CASSGLAGASSGANVLTF.